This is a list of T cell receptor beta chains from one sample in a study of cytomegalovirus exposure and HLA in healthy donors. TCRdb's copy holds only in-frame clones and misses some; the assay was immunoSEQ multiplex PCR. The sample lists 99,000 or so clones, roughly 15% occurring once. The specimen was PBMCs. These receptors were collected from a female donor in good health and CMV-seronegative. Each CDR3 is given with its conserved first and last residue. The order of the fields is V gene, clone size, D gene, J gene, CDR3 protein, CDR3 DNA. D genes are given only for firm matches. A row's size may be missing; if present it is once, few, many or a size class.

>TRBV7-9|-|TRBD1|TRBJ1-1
CASSPVDRTTEAFF
TGTGCCAGCAGCCCCGTGGACAGGACCACAGAAGCTTTCTTT
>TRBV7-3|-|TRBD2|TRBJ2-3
CASSLASGTRSTDTQYF
TGTGCCAGCAGCTTAGCTAGCGGGACCCGTAGCACAGATACGCAGTATTTT
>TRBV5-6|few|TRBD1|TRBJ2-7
CASRKTGTGEYEQYF
TGTGCCAGCAGGAAGACAGGGACCGGAGAGTACGAGCAGTACTTC
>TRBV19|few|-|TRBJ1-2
CASSGAGPYYGYTF
TGTGCCAGTTCAGGGGCAGGGCCCTACTATGGCTACACCTTC
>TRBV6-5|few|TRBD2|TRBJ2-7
CASRGTSYEQYF
TGTGCCAGCAGAGGGACTAGCTACGAGCAGTACTTC
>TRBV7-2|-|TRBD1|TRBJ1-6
CASSWDRVNSPLHF
TGTGCCAGCAGTTGGGACAGGGTTAATTCACCCCTCCACTTT
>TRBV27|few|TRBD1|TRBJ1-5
CASSSGPGQAWRGNQPQHF
TGTGCCAGCAGTTCCGGACCGGGACAGGCGTGGAGAGGCAATCAGCCCCAGCATTTT
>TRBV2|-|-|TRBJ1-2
CASSRPVGGYTF
TGTGCCAGCAGTAGGCCAGTGGGCGGCTACACCTTC
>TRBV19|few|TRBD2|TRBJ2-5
CASSILGLGAETQYF
TGTGCCAGTAGTATCCTGGGACTAGGTGCAGAGACCCAGTACTTC
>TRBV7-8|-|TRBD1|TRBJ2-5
CASSSRYGTGEETQYF
TGTGCCAGCAGCTCTAGATACGGGACAGGGGAAGAGACCCAGTACTTC
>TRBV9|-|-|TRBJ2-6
CASSVDGQRYGANVLTF
TGTGCCAGCAGCGTAGATGGACAGCGATATGGGGCCAACGTCCTGACTTTC
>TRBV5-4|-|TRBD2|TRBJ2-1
CASSQGTSGGWYEQFF
TGTGCCAGCAGCCAAGGGACTAGCGGGGGGTGGTATGAGCAGTTCTTC
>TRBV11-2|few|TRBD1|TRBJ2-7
CASSHRPGQGGGEQYF
TGTGCCAGCAGCCACCGGCCGGGACAGGGGGGGGGCGAGCAGTACTTC
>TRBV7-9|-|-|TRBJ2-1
CASSPPRGGYNEQFF
TGTGCCAGCAGCCCTCCCAGGGGTGGTTACAATGAGCAGTTCTTC
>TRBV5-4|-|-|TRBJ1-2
CASSPEMVGDYGYTF
TGTGCCAGCAGCCCCGAAATGGTAGGGGACTATGGCTACACCTTC
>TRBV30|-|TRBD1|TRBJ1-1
CAWSDRDRGWNTEAFF
TGTGCCTGGAGTGACCGGGACAGGGGATGGAACACTGAAGCTTTCTTT
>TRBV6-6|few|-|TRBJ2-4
CASSTALAKNIQYF
TGTGCCAGCAGTACAGCCCTAGCCAAAAACATTCAGTACTTC
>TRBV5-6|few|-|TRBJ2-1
CASSLISGVRGEQFF
TGTGCCAGCAGCTTGATCTCGGGAGTAAGGGGTGAGCAGTTCTTC
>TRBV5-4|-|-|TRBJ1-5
CASSEGTHSNQPQHF
TGTGCCAGCAGCGAAGGGACACATAGCAATCAGCCCCAGCATTTT
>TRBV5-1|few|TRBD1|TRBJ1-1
CASSTDRTGAYTEAFF
TGCGCCAGCAGCACGGACAGGACCGGGGCCTACACTGAAGCTTTCTTT
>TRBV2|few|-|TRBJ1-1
CASSEQEGYTEAFF
TGTGCCAGCAGTGAACAGGAAGGCTACACTGAAGCTTTCTTT
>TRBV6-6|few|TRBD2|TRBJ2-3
CASSYSERDQTDTQYF
TGTGCCAGCAGTTACTCAGAGCGGGATCAGACAGATACGCAGTATTTT
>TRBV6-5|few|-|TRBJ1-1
CASSYSDPGGTEAFF
TGTGCCAGCAGTTACTCGGACCCCGGGGGCACTGAAGCTTTCTTT
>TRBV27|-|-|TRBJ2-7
CASRDRGKGNEQYF
TGTGCCAGCAGGGACCGGGGAAAAGGGAACGAGCAGTACTTC
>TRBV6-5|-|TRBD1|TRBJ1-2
CATHRGDGYTF
TGTGCCACCCACAGGGGGGATGGCTACACCTTC
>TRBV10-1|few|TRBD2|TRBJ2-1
CASSESRGAGVSEQFF
TGCGCCAGCAGTGAGTCGAGAGGGGCGGGGGTAAGTGAGCAGTTCTTC
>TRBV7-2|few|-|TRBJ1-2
CASSSTGNGGYTF
TGTGCCAGCAGCAGTACAGGGAATGGTGGCTACACCTTC
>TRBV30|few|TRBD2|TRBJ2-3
CAWRGLAGTDTQYF
TGTGCCTGGAGGGGTCTAGCGGGCACAGATACGCAGTATTTT
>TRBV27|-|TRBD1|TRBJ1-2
CASSPPGTGNYGYTF
TGTGCCAGCAGTCCACCCGGGACAGGGAACTATGGCTACACCTTC
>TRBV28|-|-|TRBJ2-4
CASSFSGNIQYF
TGTGCCAGCAGTTTTTCGGGAAACATTCAGTACTTC
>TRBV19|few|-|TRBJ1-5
CASSGGGRVGGSNQPQHF
TGTGCCAGTTCAGGAGGCGGGCGCGTGGGGGGTAGCAATCAGCCCCAGCATTTT
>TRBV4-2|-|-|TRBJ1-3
CASSRALTSSGNTIYF
TGTGCCAGCAGCCGGGCCTTAACGAGCTCTGGAAACACCATATATTTT
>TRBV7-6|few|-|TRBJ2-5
CASSLNSLRGQETQYF
TGTGCCAGCAGCTTGAACAGTCTGCGGGGCCAAGAGACCCAGTACTTC
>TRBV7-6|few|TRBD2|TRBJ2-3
CASSLLFLAGVTDTQYF
TGTGCCAGCAGCTTACTTTTCCTAGCGGGTGTTACAGATACGCAGTATTTT
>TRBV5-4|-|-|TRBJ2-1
CASSLGGALGGSANNEQFF
TGTGCCAGCAGCTTGGGGGGAGCGTTAGGGGGAAGTGCTAACAATGAGCAGTTCTTC
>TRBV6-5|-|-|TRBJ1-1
CASSYYPGSNTEAFF
TGTGCCAGCAGTTACTACCCCGGGTCGAACACTGAAGCTTTCTTT
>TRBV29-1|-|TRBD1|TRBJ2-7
CSIATGAGPYEQYF
TGCAGCATAGCGACAGGGGCCGGCCCCTACGAGCAGTACTTC
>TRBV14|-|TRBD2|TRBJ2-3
CASSQWGGNTDTQYF
TGTGCCAGCAGCCAATGGGGGGGTAACACAGATACGCAGTATTTT
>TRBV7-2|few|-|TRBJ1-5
CASSLDSRNQPQHF
TGTGCCAGCAGCCTCGACAGTCGCAATCAGCCCCAGCATTTT
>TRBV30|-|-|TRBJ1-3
CAWSLGGRNTIYF
TGTGCCTGGAGTTTGGGGGGTCGAAACACCATATATTTT
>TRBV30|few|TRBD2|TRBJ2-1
CAWSPSGRSTHYNEQFF
TGTGCCTGGAGCCCTAGCGGGAGATCCACCCACTACAATGAGCAGTTCTTC
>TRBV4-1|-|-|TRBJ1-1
CASSQGAGITEAFF
TGCGCCAGCAGCCAAGGTGCGGGTATCACTGAAGCTTTCTTT
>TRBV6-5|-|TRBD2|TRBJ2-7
CASRSGTTRYEQYF
TGTGCCAGCAGATCCGGGACTACCCGCTACGAGCAGTACTTC
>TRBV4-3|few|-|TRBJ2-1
CASSQELSYNEQFF
TGCGCCAGCAGCCAAGAGTTATCCTACAATGAGCAGTTCTTC
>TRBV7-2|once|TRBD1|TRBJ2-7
CASSRTGGAGYEQYF
TGTGCCAGCAGCCGTACAGGGGGCGCGGGTTACGAGCAGTACTTC
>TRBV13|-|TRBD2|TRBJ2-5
CASSLETSGGAKTQYF
TGTGCCAGCAGCTTAGAAACTAGCGGGGGGGCAAAGACCCAGTACTTC
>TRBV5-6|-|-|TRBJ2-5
CASSYGKTHLRETQYF
TGTGCCAGCAGCTACGGGAAAACACACCTCAGGGAGACCCAGTACTTC
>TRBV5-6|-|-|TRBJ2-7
CASSFGSGAYEQYF
TGTGCCAGCAGCTTCGGGTCGGGGGCCTACGAGCAGTACTTC
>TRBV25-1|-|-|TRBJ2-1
CASSEPMEAGGGNEQFF
TGTGCCAGCAGTGAACCCATGGAAGCGGGTGGGGGCAATGAGCAGTTCTTC
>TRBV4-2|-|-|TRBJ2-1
CASSQWAVEGGYNEQFF
TGTGCCAGCAGCCAATGGGCGGTAGAAGGGGGCTACAATGAGCAGTTCTTC